This T cell receptor (beta chain) was sequenced for a study of T-cell reconstitution after alpha-beta-depleted transplantation in children. Turning to this clonotype: Its antigen is not identified.

Deletions cut 3 bases from V and 4 bases from J, with 15 bases between. CDR3 size: 15 residues. Germline V gene lookup returns CDR1 MGHDK and CDR2 SYGVNS. Points from the study as a whole: The origin of alpha-beta T cells about two months after transplant was reportedly several hundred expanded graft clones. Surviving thymic progenitors and recipient T cells were the source of high TCRbeta diversity at day 60 in some patients.

Researchers prepared the TCRbeta library using unique molecular identifiers, the study reports. From the PCR reads, TCRdb called clonotypes with MiXCR, one entry per CDR3 protein. The sample lists just over 950,000 distinct CDR3 sequences, roughly 29% occurring once. V usage is TRBV25-1 and J usage is TRBJ1-1; tentatively, D is TRBD1 (5 bases). This TCR was recovered from a boy under two years old who had a stem cell transplant for SCID, so the T cells may come from the graft donor. The sample here was PBMCs, mostly from graft donor cells, taken 360 days after TCRalphabeta/CD19-depleted stem cell transplant. Here the CDR3 DNA reads TGTGCCAGCAGTGATTGGAGGGGATCCGGCACTGAAGCTTTCTTT. This gives the protein CASSDWRGSGTEAFF.